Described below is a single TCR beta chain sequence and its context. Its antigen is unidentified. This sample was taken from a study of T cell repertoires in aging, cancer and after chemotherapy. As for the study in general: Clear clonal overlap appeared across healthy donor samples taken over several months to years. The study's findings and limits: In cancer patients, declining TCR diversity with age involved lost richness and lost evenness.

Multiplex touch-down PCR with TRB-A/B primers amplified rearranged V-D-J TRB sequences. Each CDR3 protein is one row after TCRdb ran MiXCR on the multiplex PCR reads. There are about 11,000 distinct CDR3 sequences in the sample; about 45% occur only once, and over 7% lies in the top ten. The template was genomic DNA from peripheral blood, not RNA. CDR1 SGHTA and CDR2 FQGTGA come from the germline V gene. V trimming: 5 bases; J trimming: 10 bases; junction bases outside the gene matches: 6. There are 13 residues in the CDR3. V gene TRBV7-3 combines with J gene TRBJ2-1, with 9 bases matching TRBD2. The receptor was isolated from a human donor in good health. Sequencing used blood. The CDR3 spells CASSVGLASEQFF. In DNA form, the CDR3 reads TGTGCCAGCAGCGTAGGACTAGCGTCCGAGCAGTTCTTC. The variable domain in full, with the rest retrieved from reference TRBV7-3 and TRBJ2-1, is GAGVSQTPSNKVTEKGKYVELRCDPISGHTALYWYRQSLGQGPEFLIYFQGTGAADDSGLPNDRFFAVRPEGSVSTLKIQRTERGDSAVYLCASSVGLASEQFFGPGTRLTVL.